The clone carrying this TCR beta chain was found a few times. Its antigen is not identified. This may be a read error: a much more frequent sequence differs by one nucleotide. V shed 0 bases and J shed 7 bases, with 13 bases lying between them. Per the germline V gene, CDR1 is LGHDT and CDR2 is YNNKEL (reference sequence). The CDR3 is 14 residues long. The sample is drawn from a study of post-analysis software for immune sequencing data. Regarding the study as a whole: Patients had higher frequencies than controls of five or six TRBV segments, including TRBV5-6, TRBV5-1 and TRBV20-1.

cDNA libraries of TCR beta carried unique molecular identifiers. One entry per CDR3 protein, called by TCRdb with MiXCR from the PCR reads. The data contain a few hundred thousand distinct CDR3 sequences, about 40% of them singletons. The specimen was blood. The TCR comes from a girl aged 5-17 years with multiple sclerosis. The chain employs TRBV3-1 and TRBJ2-7, with a possible D match to TRBD2 (5 bases). CDR3 protein: CASSQEWRVGEQYF. The CDR3 bases are TGTGCCAGCAGCCAAGAATGGCGGGTTGGGGAGCAGTACTTC.